The next 28 T cell receptor beta chains were all read from a single sample in a study of early T cells in non-severe SARS-CoV-2 infection. TCRdb reprocessed the 5' RACE reads via MiXCR and lists one record per CDR3 protein. The sample includes 75,000 to 95,000 distinct CDR3 sequences, roughly 17% seen only once; the top ten take about 4.7%. The sequencing used whole blood, collected at baseline. These receptors all come from an adult who was a healthcare worker with PCR-confirmed SARS-CoV-2 infection or an uninfected control (not recorded which).

This clonotype was counted between two and nine times. This rearrangement joins TRBV12-3 or TRBV12-4 to TRBJ2-7; D not certain. This CDR3 spans 14 amino acids. Trimming stripped 5 bases from V and 5 bases from J, with 16 bases between. The CDR3 DNA follows: TGTGCCAGCAGTCCCTCCGCTGGGTCCAACGAGCAGTACTTC. As protein: CASSPSAGSNEQYF.

This clonotype has more than one count but fewer than ten. The V gene is TRBV2, the J gene TRBJ1-1; D is ambiguous. The germline CDR1 and CDR2 sequences are SNHLY and FYNNEI. Between the trimmed V and J ends, which lost 5 bases and 7 bases, there was a span of 11 bases. The CDR3 is 12 amino acids. Here the CDR3 DNA reads TGTGCCAGCAGTCCCTATTTAGGTGAAGCTTTCTTT. This translates into CASSPYLGEAFF.

This clonotype was picked up a small number of times. The rearrangement uses TRBV27 and TRBJ2-1; TRBD1 matches at 7 bases. The CDR3 runs to 14 residues. The V gene's germline CDR1 is MNHEY and CDR2 SMNVEV (reference sequence). J lost 4 bases, V lost 6 bases, and 6 bases had no gene match. The CDR3 bases are TGTGCCAGCAGGAGAACCAGGGGGTACAATGAGCAGTTCTTC. As protein: CASRRTRGYNEQFF.

This clonotype showed up just a few times. This rearrangement joins TRBV3-1 to TRBJ1-1; a weak D match, TRBD1 (6 bases). Germline V CDR1 and CDR2: LGHDT, YNNKEL (reference sequence). This CDR3 has 14 amino acids. V was cut by 4 bases and J by 10 bases, with 19 bases left in between. In DNA, the CDR3 is TGTGCCAGCAGCCCGACGGGGGCCGCAGCGGGAGCTTTCTTT. Translation: CASSPTGAAAGAFF. The whole variable domain, remainder taken from reference TRBV3-1 and TRBJ1-1, is DTAVSQTPKYLVTQMGNDKSIKCEQNLGHDTMYWYKQDSKKFLKIMFSYNNKELIINETVPNRFSPKSPDKAHLNLHINSLELGDSAVYFCASSPTGAAAGAFFGQGTRLTVV.

This clonotype was seen a handful of times. This chain connects TRBV20-1 to TRBJ2-7; 12 nucleotides match TRBD2. Per the germline V gene, CDR1 is DFQATT and CDR2 is SNEGSKA (reference sequence). The CDR3 spans 14 residues. V was clipped by 2 bases and J by 3 bases; unmatched bases: 2. The CDR3 DNA reads as TGCAGTGCTAGACTGGGACTAGCGGGCTACGAGCAGTACTTC. Its protein product is CSARLGLAGYEQYF.

This rearrangement joins TRBV3-1 to TRBJ2-7; 9 bases match TRBD2. J was trimmed by 2 bases and V by 5 bases; bases with no gene match: 4. This CDR3 is built from 14 residues. The germline V gene has CDR1 LGHDT and CDR2 YNNKEL (reference sequence). The DNA for the CDR3 is TGTGCCAGCAGCTCCGGGACTAGCCCCTACGAGCAGTACTTC. Its protein is CASSSGTSPYEQYF.

The chain has TRBV28 and TRBJ2-7; D call uncertain. V lost 5 bases and J lost 5, with 13 bases in between. Germline V gene lookup returns CDR1 MDHEN and CDR2 SYDVKM. The CDR3 runs to 13 residues. DNA of the CDR3: TGTGCCAGCAGTACCTACTCCCCCCACGAGCAGTACTTC. This encodes CASSTYSPHEQYF.

The table lists this clonotype with many counts. This chain links TRBV3-2 with TRBJ2-3; the D call TRBD2 from the table was never checked on the DNA. TRBV3-2 is listed as a pseudogene. The CDR3 runs to 14 residues. The CDR3 region has the DNA TGTGCCAGCTTAGCTCTAGGACTAGCGGAAAGGGGGTATTTT. Translation gives CASLALGLAERGYF.

In this sample, this clonotype turned up a few times. The gene calls are TRBV11-2 and TRBJ2-5; the match to TRBD1 covers 8 bases. The CDR3 spans 15 residues. V trimming: 7 bases; J trimming: 5 bases; junction bases outside the gene matches: 12. Germline assignment: CDR1 SGHAT and CDR2 FQNNGV. The CDR3 loop reads CASTHDRGGRETQYF. DNA of the CDR3: TGTGCCAGCACGCACGACAGGGGAGGCCGTGAGACCCAGTACTTC.

In this sample, this clonotype turned up many times. The chain is built from TRBV6-4 and TRBJ2-2; D is unresolved. Per germline, CDR1 MRHNA and CDR2 SNTAGT. Trimming shortened V by 2 bases and J by 3 bases, and 4 bases separated the two germline ends. This CDR3 comprises 13 residues. Here the CDR3 DNA reads TGTGCCAGCAGTGACAGGGACACCGGGGAGCTGTTTTTT. Protein sequence: CASSDRDTGELFF.

The genes are TRBV27 and TRBJ2-3; D is ambiguous. There are 13 residues in the CDR3. The V gene's germline CDR1 is MNHEY and CDR2 SMNVEV (reference sequence). V gave up 6 bases and J gave up 4 bases, with 11 bases separating them. CDR3 sequence reads: CASRQEGSDTQYF. DNA for the CDR3: TGTGCCAGCAGGCAGGAAGGGTCAGATACGCAGTATTTT.

This clonotype has more than one count but fewer than ten. The CDR3 bases are TGTGCCAGTAGTATAGGAAGGGGGCATGGCTACACCTTC. It is translated as CASSIGRGHGYTF. The chain joins TRBV19 to TRBJ1-2; TRBD1 matches at 7 bases. This CDR3 is built from 13 residues. V dropped 1 base and J dropped 6; count of bases not matched to a gene: 2. Germline V gives CDR1 LNHDA, CDR2 SQIVND (reference sequence).

This clonotype was seen at least ten times. This chain joins TRBV19 and TRBJ2-7, with TRBD2 matching over 9 bases. CDR3 length equals 15 residues. The J segment lost 1 base and the V segment lost 4 bases, leaving 5 bases of the junction unmatched. Germline V gives CDR1 LNHDA, CDR2 SQIVND (reference sequence). The CDR3 sequence is CASSRTSVDSYEQYF. CDR3 DNA sequence: TGTGCCAGTAGTAGGACTAGCGTCGATTCCTACGAGCAGTACTTC.

The CDR3 here is CASLGTDTQYF. The CDR3 nucleotides read TGCGCCAGCCTTGGCACAGATACGCAGTATTTT. The rearrangement joins TRBV5-1 to TRBJ2-3; no reliable D call. Germline-derived CDR1 and CDR2 are SGHRS and YFSETQ. The CDR3 length is 11 residues. V was trimmed by 7 bases and J by 1 base, leaving 4 bases between them.

The V gene is TRBV9, the J gene TRBJ2-1; 9 bases line up with TRBD2. V dropped 0 bases and J dropped 4; count of bases not matched to a gene: 5. This CDR3 is 16 amino acids long. Germline CDR1 SGDLS, CDR2 YYNGEE. The CDR3 sequence is CASSVARLAGYNEQFF. The CDR3 DNA sequence: TGTGCCAGCAGCGTAGCTAGGCTAGCGGGGTACAATGAGCAGTTCTTC.

J is TRBJ2-1 and V is TRBV29-1; a weak D match, TRBD2 (6 bases). V dropped 6 bases and J dropped 7 bases, with 16 bases sitting between them. The CDR3 is made up of 13 amino acids. Germline V gene lookup returns CDR1 SQVTM and CDR2 ANQGSEA. The DNA of the CDR3 is TGCAGCGTGAGGGGACTCTCTACTAATGAGCAGTTCTTC. Encoded protein: CSVRGLSTNEQFF.

This clonotype was counted many times. The rearrangement uses TRBV6-6 and TRBJ1-3; unclear D gene. Germline V gene sequence: CDR1 MNHNY, CDR2 SVGAGI (reference sequence). The length of the CDR3 is 16 residues. Between the trimmed V and J ends, which lost 4 bases and 0 bases, there was a span of 13 bases. CDR3 residues: CASSSPGLRSGNTIYF. The CDR3 region has the DNA TGTGCCAGCAGTTCCCCCGGGCTCCGCTCTGGAAACACCATATATTTT.

This clonotype was counted a few times. This chain connects TRBV29-1 to TRBJ2-2, with 7 bases aligning to TRBD1. Germline loops: CDR1 SQVTM, CDR2 ANQGSEA. This CDR3 is 14 amino acids long. Trimming at V came to 5 bases and at J to 5 bases, leaving 8 bases not matched to a gene. The CDR3 region has the DNA TGCAGCGTTCTACCGGGACAGCTTACCGGGGAGCTGTTTTTT. Protein sequence: CSVLPGQLTGELFF.

The chain uses TRBV11-2 and TRBJ2-1; D may be TRBD2 (6 bases). The germline CDR1 and CDR2 sequences are SGHAT and FQNNGV. V was trimmed by 7 bases and J by 0 bases, leaving 16 bases between them. The CDR3 is made up of 16 amino acids. Written as DNA, the CDR3 is TGTGCCAGCATTAATTGGGACTCAAGCTCCTACAATGAGCAGTTCTTC. Protein product: CASINWDSSSYNEQFF.

The rearrangement joins TRBV7-8 to TRBJ2-2; D possibly corresponds to TRBD2 (6 bases). The germline gives CDR1 SGHVS, CDR2 FQNEAQ. V gave up 6 bases and J gave up 5 bases, with 7 bases separating them. The CDR3 runs to 12 residues. The CDR3 spells CASRGGTGELFF. For the CDR3, the DNA is TGTGCCAGCAGGGGGGGTACCGGGGAGCTGTTTTTT.

The genes are TRBV15 and TRBJ2-7; perhaps TRBD1 as D (6 bases). CDR3 size: 13 residues. Trimming pared 2 bases from V and 6 bases from J, leaving 11 bases between. Germline V lookup: CDR1 LNHNV, CDR2 YYDKDF (reference sequence). CDR3 coding DNA: TGTGCCACCAGCAGAAGAACAGGGTCCGAGCAGTACTTC. Translation: CATSRRTGSEQYF.

This clonotype was recorded only once. The V gene is TRBV20-1, the J gene TRBJ2-3; the match to TRBD2 covers 16 bases. The V gene's germline CDR1 is DFQATT and CDR2 SNEGSKA (reference sequence). Trimming cost V 3 bases and J 3 bases; bases outside gene matches: 6. CDR3 length: 17 amino acids. CDR3 DNA: TGCAGTGCTAGCACATCGGGACTAGCGGGAGGGACAGATACGCAGTATTTT. This gives the protein CSASTSGLAGGTDTQYF.

The chain has TRBV5-1 and TRBJ2-7; D gene unclear. This CDR3 is built from 13 residues. The germline gives CDR1 SGHRS, CDR2 YFSETQ. The germline V and J ends were trimmed by 0 bases and 8 bases, with 12 bases remaining between them. Here the CDR3 DNA reads TGCGCCAGCAGCTTGGCCTCGGAAGCCCAGCAGTACTTC. It is translated as CASSLASEAQQYF.

This clonotype turned up a few times. The chain is built from TRBV11-2 and TRBJ1-5; no clear D. The CDR3 has 13 amino acids. Germline assignment: CDR1 SGHAT and CDR2 FQNNGV. V dropped 3 bases and J dropped 3 bases, with 6 bases sitting between them. CDR3: CASSLRDNQPQHF. Here the CDR3 DNA reads TGTGCCAGCAGCTTGCGGGACAATCAGCCCCAGCATTTT.

Remarks on this clonotype: The DNA is left out, because the CDR3 cannot be placed on it with certainty; the CDR3 is given as TCRdb lists it. The chain is built from TRBV28 and TRBJ2-1. Counting both end residues, the CDR3 totals 16 amino acids. Germline V gene lookup returns CDR1 MDHEN and CDR2 SYDVKM. The CDR3 is CASSWGQGSSYNEQFF.

This clonotype came up a few times. The chain recombines TRBV6-5 with TRBJ2-7; TRBD2 is a possible D gene (5 bases). Germline CDR1 reads MNHEY; CDR2 reads SVGAGI. V dropped 0 bases and J dropped 7 bases, with 13 bases sitting between them. This CDR3 is built from 14 residues. The CDR3 sequence: CASSYSYTPGEQYF. CDR3 nucleotides: TGTGCCAGCAGTTACTCGTACACCCCGGGAGAGCAGTACTTC.

This clonotype was counted at least ten times. The V call is TRBV12-3 or TRBV12-4, the J call TRBJ2-1; a weak D match, TRBD2 (6 bases). This CDR3 is built from 14 residues. The V gene lost 4 bases and the J gene lost 6 bases, with 13 bases spanning the gap. DNA of the CDR3: TGTGCCAGCAGTTACTTGACTAGTCGCAATGAGCAGTTCTTC. This encodes CASSYLTSRNEQFF.

This clonotype was counted between two and nine times. The chain combines TRBV5-5 with TRBJ1-6, with 9 positions matching TRBD1. Germline trimming cut 2 bases from V and 8 bases from J; bases unmatched to any gene: 5. CDR3 length equals 15 residues. CDR1 SGHKS and CDR2 YYEKEE come from the germline V gene (reference sequence). CDR3 sequence: CASSLGQGWDSPLHF. The CDR3 DNA reads as TGTGCCAGCAGCTTAGGACAGGGGTGGGATTCACCCCTCCACTTT.